A selection of T cell receptor beta chains follows, all from one sample in a study of T cell responses to AZD1222 COVID-19 vaccine. The table came from immunoSEQ multiplex PCR; TCRdb's copy has only in-frame clones and leaves some out. Here the sample spans roughly 120,000 clones, around 83% being singletons. The source was peripheral blood, collected 28 days after the second AZD1222 dose. Receptors were obtained from an adult who received the AZD1222 COVID-19 vaccine. The CDR3 runs from the conserved cysteine through the conserved F or W. Each record gives: J gene, V gene, D gene, clone size, CDR3 DNA, CDR3 protein. D genes are given only for firm matches. Clone size is stated in some rows and not others, as once, few, many or a class when expanded.

>TRBJ1-6|TRBV18|TRBD1|.
TGTGCCAGCTCACCCGGACAGGGGACAACTTCACCCCTCCACTTT
CASSPGQGTTSPLHF
>TRBJ1-5|TRBV12-5|TRBD1|.
TGTGCTAGTGGGGGGGGACAGGCCAATCAGCCCCAGCATTTT
CASGGGQANQPQHF
>TRBJ1-3|TRBV6-5|TRBD1|.
TGTGCCAGCAGTTACGGCCGGGACAGTGGAAACACCATATATTTT
CASSYGRDSGNTIYF
>TRBJ1-5|TRBV7-8|.|.
TGTGCCAGCAGCTTAGTTAGGGTAGGCCAGCCCCAGCATTTT
CASSLVRVGQPQHF
>TRBJ2-7|TRBV6-2/TRBV6-3|.|.
TGTGCCAGCAGTTATCACCAGGGCTGGGCGGGAGAGCAGTACTTC
CASSYHQGWAGEQYF
>TRBJ2-2|TRBV18|TRBD1|.
TGTGCCAGCTCACAACAGGGGGCCCAGAACACCGGGGAGCTGTTTTTT
CASSQQGAQNTGELFF
>TRBJ1-1|TRBV18|.|.
TGTGCCAGCTCACCGAGGGGGTACACTGAAGCTTTCTTT
CASSPRGYTEAFF
>TRBJ1-1|TRBV15|TRBD1|.
TGTGCCACCAGCCCGGGACAGGGGATCACTGAAGCTTTCTTT
CATSPGQGITEAFF
>TRBJ2-7|TRBV11-3|.|.
TGTGCCAGCAGCTTCGCGGGACAAATGTACGAGCAGTACTTC
CASSFAGQMYEQYF
>TRBJ2-7|TRBV30|TRBD1|few
TGTGCCTGGAGGGGCAGGGGGTTTTACGAGCAGTACTTC
CAWRGRGFYEQYF
>TRBJ2-1|TRBV4-3|.|.
TGCGCCAGCAGCCGAACTAGCAGGGATGAGCAGTTCTTC
CASSRTSRDEQFF
>TRBJ1-4|TRBV11-3|.|.
TGTGCCAGCAGCCAGGGGTGGAATAATGAAAAACTGTTTTTT
CASSQGWNNEKLFF
>TRBJ1-2|TRBV5-8|.|.
TGTGCCAGCAACTGGGACGCCGATGGCTACACCTTC
CASNWDADGYTF
>TRBJ1-2|TRBV28|.|.
TGTGCCAGCAGCCCCGGGTCTTCGCCCGATGGCTACACCTTC
CASSPGSSPDGYTF
>TRBJ1-1|TRBV21-1|.|once
TGTGCCAGCAGCAAATATCGCGTTAACAATGAAGCTTTCTTT
CASSKYRVNNEAFF
>TRBJ1-5|TRBV9|.|.
TGTGCCAGCAGCGGGGAGGCCTTTAGCAATCAGCCCCAGCATTTT
CASSGEAFSNQPQHF
>TRBJ1-3|TRBV24-1|.|.
TGTGCCACCAGTGATGGGACGGATTGGGTGGGAAACACCATATATTTT
CATSDGTDWVGNTIYF
>TRBJ1-6|TRBV6-1|.|.
TGTGCCAGCAGTGAAGAACAGGGTGAAAATTCACCCCTCCACTTT
CASSEEQGENSPLHF
>TRBJ1-1|TRBV27|.|.
TGTGCCAGCAGCCCAGGGACGGCGAACACTGAAGCTTTCTTT
CASSPGTANTEAFF
>TRBJ2-1|TRBV27|TRBD1|.
TGTGCCAGCAGCGGGACAGTCAGCAATGAGCAGTTCTTC
CASSGTVSNEQFF
>TRBJ1-4|TRBV5-5|.|once
TGTGCCAGCAGCCAAAGCTCCGTTGCTCGGGAAAAACTGTTTTTT
CASSQSSVAREKLFF
>TRBJ1-4|TRBV5-5|.|.
TGTGCCAGCAGCCTCAGGGGAGTAGGCGAAAAACTGTTTTTT
CASSLRGVGEKLFF
>TRBJ1-3|TRBV10-2|.|.
TGCGCCAGTTCCATGGGGAACACCATATATTTT
CASSMGNTIYF
>TRBJ2-1|TRBV10-3|.|.
TGTGCCATCAGTGGCAGGGGTGTACCTGAGCAGTTCTTC
CAISGRGVPEQFF
>TRBJ1-1|TRBV6-5|.|once
TGTGCCAGCAGAACCGGGACATTCACTGAAGCTTTCTTT
CASRTGTFTEAFF
>TRBJ2-7|TRBV5-1|TRBD1|.
TGCGCCAGCAGCTACCCGGGACAGGGGAAGGACGAGCAGTACTTC
CASSYPGQGKDEQYF
>TRBJ2-1|TRBV27|TRBD1|once
TGTGCCAGCAGTGCAGACAGGGCGTGGGGTTACAATGAGCAGTTCTTC
CASSADRAWGYNEQFF
>TRBJ2-2|TRBV25-1|.|.
TGTGCCAGCAGTGAGGGGTTGGACACCGGGGAGCTGTTTTTT
CASSEGLDTGELFF
>TRBJ1-5|TRBV11-3|.|.
TGTGCCAGCAGCTACGACAGCAATCAGCCCCAGCATTTT
CASSYDSNQPQHF
>TRBJ2-3|TRBV28|.|.
TGTGCCAGCAGGGGGGGAGCACTCAGCACAGATACGCAGTATTTT
CASRGGALSTDTQYF
>TRBJ1-5|TRBV6-5|TRBD1|.
TGTGCCAGCAGTCCGGACAGGGGGAATCAGCCCCAGCATTTT
CASSPDRGNQPQHF
>TRBJ1-1|TRBV7-9|.|once
TGTGCCAGCAGCTTAGCGAGACTCACTGAAGCTTTCTTT
CASSLARLTEAFF
>TRBJ1-4|TRBV4-1|.|once
TGCGCCAGCAGCCAAGTGACGACAACTAATGAAAAACTGTTTTTT
CASSQVTTTNEKLFF
>TRBJ1-2|TRBV7-9|.|.
TGTGCCAGCAGCGCCTCGGGTGGCTACACCTTC
CASSASGGYTF
>TRBJ1-2|TRBV30|.|.
TGTGCCTGGAGTGGTCAAGGCTACACCTTC
CAWSGQGYTF
>TRBJ2-7|TRBV19|TRBD2|.
TGTGCCAGTAGGACTAGCCCTGGGACGGTCTACGAGCAGTACTTC
CASRTSPGTVYEQYF
>TRBJ1-2|TRBV5-1|TRBD1|.
TGCGCCAGCAGCTTGTCTCCAGGGGGCGACTATGGCTACACCTTC
CASSLSPGGDYGYTF
>TRBJ1-1|TRBV29-1|.|.
TGCAGCGTTGAACAGGGATCGGGCACTGAAGCTTTCTTT
CSVEQGSGTEAFF
>TRBJ2-5|TRBV2|.|.
TGTGCCAGCAGTGTTTCGACAGCCGCGGAGACCCAGTACTTC
CASSVSTAAETQYF
>TRBJ1-2|TRBV4-1|.|.
TGCGCCAGCAGCCCCCAGGGCGGTCGTGGCTACACCTTC
CASSPQGGRGYTF
>TRBJ1-1|TRBV30|.|.
TGTGCCTGGAGCTCCGGGGTAGTAACTTTCTTT
CAWSSGVVTFF
>TRBJ2-2|TRBV7-8|TRBD1|.
TGTGCCAGCAGCTCAGCCCCAGGGGGCGCCCCCGGGGAGCTGTTTTTT
CASSSAPGGAPGELFF
>TRBJ1-2|TRBV12-3/TRBV12-4|TRBD1|.
TGTGCCAGCAGTTCCCCGGACAGGCGGGGCTACACCTTC
CASSSPDRRGYTF
>TRBJ2-1|TRBV7-9|TRBD2|.
TGTGCCAGCAACTTTATCAGCGGGGGGGCGAATGAGCAGTTCTTC
CASNFISGGANEQFF
>TRBJ1-6|TRBV6-1|TRBD1|.
TGTGCCAGCAGTGATCCGGGACAGGGATATTCACCCCTCCACTTT
CASSDPGQGYSPLHF
>TRBJ1-4|TRBV30|.|.
TGTGCCTGGAGTAGAGATAAAATTGTTGAAGAAAAACTGTTTTTT
CAWSRDKIVEEKLFF
>TRBJ1-2|TRBV6-6|.|.
TGTGCCAGCAGTCCGCCGGGACCGAGGGTTCGGGACTATGGCTACACCTTC
CASSPPGPRVRDYGYTF
>TRBJ1-2|TRBV2|.|.
TGTGCCAGCAGTGACCAGACCGGAGGCTACACCTTC
CASSDQTGGYTF
>TRBJ2-1|TRBV7-9|.|.
TGTGCCAGCAGTTGGGGGTCCGGTTTGGGCAATGAGCAGTTCTTC
CASSWGSGLGNEQFF
>TRBJ1-4|TRBV6-5|.|.
TGTGCCAGCACTAGGGGTGAAAAACTGTTTTTT
CASTRGEKLFF
>TRBJ1-5|TRBV24-1|.|.
TGTGCCACCAGTGAGGACAGCAATCAGCCCCAGCATTTT
CATSEDSNQPQHF
>TRBJ1-1|TRBV27|.|.
TGTGCCAGCAGTTGGGGGGCGGGTGAAGCTTTCTTT
CASSWGAGEAFF
>TRBJ1-6|TRBV6-5|.|.
TGTGCCAGCAGAATAACGGCCCAATCACCCCTCCACTTT
CASRITAQSPLHF
>TRBJ1-5|TRBV12-3/TRBV12-4|.|.
TGTGCCAGCAGTCCCCATTATGATCAGCCCCAGCATTTT
CASSPHYDQPQHF
>TRBJ1-3|TRBV28|.|.
TGTGCCAGCAGAGCTCCACTCTCTGGAAACACCATATATTTT
CASRAPLSGNTIYF